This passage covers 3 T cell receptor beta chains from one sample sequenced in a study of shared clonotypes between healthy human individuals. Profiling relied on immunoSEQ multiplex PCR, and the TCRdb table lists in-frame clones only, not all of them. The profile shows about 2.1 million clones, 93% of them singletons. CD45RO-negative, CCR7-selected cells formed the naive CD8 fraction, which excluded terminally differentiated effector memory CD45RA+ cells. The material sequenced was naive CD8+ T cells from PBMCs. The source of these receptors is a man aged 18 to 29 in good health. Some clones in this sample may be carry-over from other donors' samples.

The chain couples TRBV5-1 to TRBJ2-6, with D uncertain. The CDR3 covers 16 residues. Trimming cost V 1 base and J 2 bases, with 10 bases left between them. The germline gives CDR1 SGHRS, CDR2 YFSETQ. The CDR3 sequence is CASSLTMAAGANVLTF. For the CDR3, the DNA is TGCGCCAGCAGCTTGACCATGGCTGCTGGGGCCAACGTCCTGACTTTC.

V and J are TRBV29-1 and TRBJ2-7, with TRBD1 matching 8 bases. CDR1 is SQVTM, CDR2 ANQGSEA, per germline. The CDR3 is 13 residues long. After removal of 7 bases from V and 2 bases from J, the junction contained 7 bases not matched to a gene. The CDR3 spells CSATGGRTYEQYF. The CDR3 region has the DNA TGCAGCGCCACAGGGGGAAGGACCTACGAGCAGTACTTC.

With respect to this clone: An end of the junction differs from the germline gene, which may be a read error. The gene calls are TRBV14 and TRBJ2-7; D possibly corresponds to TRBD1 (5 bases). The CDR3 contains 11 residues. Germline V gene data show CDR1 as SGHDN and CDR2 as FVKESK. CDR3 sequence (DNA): TGTGCCAGCAGCCAAGTGGGGCCTAAGAACTTC. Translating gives CASSQVGPKNF.